This T cell receptor (beta chain) originates from a study of blood T cell repertoires in COVID-19. Participant-reported clinical history was the basis for cohort assignment. Before they entered the study, exposed participants had met a COVID-19 case within 2 weeks. Sequencing was performed with immunoSEQ multiplex PCR; in TCRdb, only in-frame clones are kept and a portion is missing. This sample yields 200,000 to 250,000 clones, of which about 80% are seen a single time; roughly 4.8% belongs to the top ten. Specimen: PBMCs or T cells enriched from blood (not recorded which). This TCR was recovered from a woman aged 45-59 years who had been exposed to COVID-19.

DNA of the CDR3: TGTGCCAGTAGTATTGCGGGGGCCGGCTACACCTTC. It specifies CASSIAGAGYTF. This rearrangement joins TRBV19 to TRBJ1-2, with D possibly being TRBD1 (6 bases). V lost 3 bases to trimming and J lost 8 bases, with 10 bases between them. This CDR3 contains 12 residues. Germline CDR1 reads LNHDA; CDR2 reads SQIVND (reference sequence).